The clone carrying this T cell receptor beta chain was picked up one time. The data stem from a study of blood T cell repertoires in COVID-19. Assay: immunoSEQ multiplex PCR; the TCRdb copy retains only in-frame clones and omits some. Found here are around 450,000 clones, about 90% of them singletons; the top ten hold under 0.7%. Categorization into cohorts depended on clinical history that participants reported. The CDR3 totals 14 residues. The ends were cut back, 0 bases at V and 3 bases at J, with 8 bases in the middle. Germline V gene sequence: CDR1 WNHNN, CDR2 SYGVQD (reference sequence). The receptor comes from a man aged 18 to 30 who had recovered from COVID-19. The sample comprised PBMCs or T cells enriched from blood (not recorded which). This chain joins TRBV10-1 and TRBJ1-1; no definite D call. In DNA form, the CDR3 reads TGCGCCAGCAGTGAGTCGCGGGCGCACACTGAAGCTTTCTTT. Amino acid sequence: CASSESRAHTEAFF.